This entry lists 17 T cell receptor beta chains sequenced from one sample in a study of blood T cell repertoires in COVID-19 (dated by TCRdb to between 2020 and 2021). Library preparation used the immunoSEQ multiplex PCR assay. TCRdb took over this immuneACCESS table, retaining in-frame rearrangements with V and J assigned. Such tables are incomplete; in checked studies, under half of the missing clones stem from an unresolved V gene, and the remainder is unexplained. Present in this sample are approximately 140,000 clones, 75% to 90% of which were seen just once. Less than 2.5% of the sample goes to the ten largest clones. Sequencing was carried out using peripheral blood. The receptor source for this set is an older man with acute or convalescent COVID-19.

The chain has TRBV21-1 and TRBJ2-1; TRBD2, the table's D call, was not compared with the DNA. TRBV21-1 is noted as a pseudogene. The CDR3 totals 18 residues. CDR3 in amino acids: CASSKKRRLAGVDHEQFF. DNA for the CDR3: TGTGCCAGCAGCAAAAAAAGGAGACTAGCGGGAGTTGACCATGAGCAGTTCTTC.

The rearrangement joins TRBV12-5 to TRBJ1-6, with a weak D call TRBD1 (5 bases). In germline, CDR1 is LGHNT, CDR2 FRNRAP. The CDR3 covers 16 residues. V was pared by 0 bases and J by 6 bases, with 12 bases between. In DNA form, the CDR3 reads TGTGCTAGTGGTTTGGTCCAGGGAATGGGTAATTCACCCCTCCACTTT. It encodes CASGLVQGMGNSPLHF.

The rearrangement links TRBV5-4 to TRBJ1-4; D is possibly TRBD1 (6 bases). Germline V lookup: CDR1 SGHNT, CDR2 YYREEE (reference sequence). V was cut by 0 bases and J by 2 bases, with 14 bases left in between. This CDR3 spans 17 amino acids. The CDR3 here is CASSLDQPGATNEKLFF. Written as DNA, the CDR3 is TGTGCCAGCAGCTTGGACCAACCAGGGGCTACTAATGAAAAACTGTTTTTT.

This chain joins TRBV6-5 and TRBJ2-7; 10 bases are shared with TRBD1. V lost 0 bases and J lost 6; bases outside the gene matches: 5. This CDR3 is 15 amino acids long. The germline V gene has CDR1 MNHEY and CDR2 SVGAGI. The CDR3 DNA sequence: TGTGCCAGCAGTTACTCTGGGACAGGGGCGTCCGAGCAGTACTTC. Amino acid sequence: CASSYSGTGASEQYF.

The chain joins TRBV6-5 to TRBJ2-5, with 8 bases identical to TRBD1. CDR3 length equals 15 residues. V was pared by 6 bases and J by 5 bases, with 11 bases of the junction left unmatched. Per germline, CDR1 MNHEY and CDR2 SVGAGI. The CDR3 reads CASRRTGFAGETQYF. The CDR3 coding sequence is TGTGCCAGCAGGCGGACAGGGTTCGCGGGGGAGACCCAGTACTTC.

This chain uses TRBV7-8 with TRBJ2-3, with 11 bases identical to TRBD2. This CDR3 is 15 amino acids long. Germline CDR1 is SGHVS and CDR2 is FQNEAQ. V gave up 9 bases and J gave up 4 bases; unmatched junction bases: 9. The CDR3 nucleotides are TGTGCCAGTCATACTAGCGGGAGATTACCAGATACGCAGTATTTT. It codes for CASHTSGRLPDTQYF.

The gene calls are TRBV28 and TRBJ2-1, with a possible D match to TRBD1 (5 bases). Trimming removed 4 bases at V and 8 bases at J, with 15 bases between. The germline gives CDR1 MDHEN, CDR2 SYDVKM. CDR3 length: 14 residues. The CDR3 DNA sequence: TGTGCCAGCAGTTGGACAAACCCTCCCTATGAGCAGTTCTTC. This encodes CASSWTNPPYEQFF.

V gene TRBV18 combines with J gene TRBJ2-1; 11 bases are a match to TRBD1. CDR3 length: 14 residues. V lost 4 bases and J lost 9; bases outside the gene matches: 5. Germline V gives CDR1 KGHSH, CDR2 LQKENI. DNA of the CDR3: TGTGCCAGCTCACTGGGGACAGGGGGATCTGAGCAGTTCTTC. Encoded protein: CASSLGTGGSEQFF.

J is TRBJ2-3 and V is TRBV6-1; possibly TRBD2 for D (6 bases). The CDR3 has 16 amino acids. CDR1 is MNHNS, CDR2 SASEGT, per germline. The V end was cut by 4 bases, the J end by 4 bases, with 18 bases between. The CDR3, as DNA: TGTGCCAGCAGTGGGGACGGGAGTGTAACTGCAGATACGCAGTATTTT. This gives the protein CASSGDGSVTADTQYF.

The chain has TRBV29-1 and TRBJ2-6; 8 bases align to TRBD1. V lost 3 bases to trimming and J lost 3 bases; unmatched junction nucleotides: 4. Germline V gives CDR1 SQVTM, CDR2 ANQGSEA. This CDR3 contains 15 residues. CDR3 nucleotides: TGCAGCGTTGATCAGGGGGCGAGTGGGGCCAACGTCCTGACTTTC. Protein product: CSVDQGASGANVLTF.

V usage is TRBV6-2 or TRBV6-3 and J usage is TRBJ1-6; tentative D call: TRBD1 (6 bases). Germline V gene lookup returns CDR1 MNHEY and CDR2 SVGEGT. The CDR3 sequence is 19 residues long. V was cut by 4 bases and J by 7 bases, with 26 bases left in between. The DNA of the CDR3 is TGTGCCAGCAGTTGGCTACATACCGGACAGAGGGTGGGGAATTCACCCCTCCACTTT. This gives the protein CASSWLHTGQRVGNSPLHF.

This clone was seen a handful of times. The CDR3 nucleotides are TGCGCCAGCAGCCCTAGCGGGAGTAGGCGGCAAGAGACCCAGTACTTC. It yields the protein CASSPSGSRRQETQYF. V gene TRBV4-1 combines with J gene TRBJ2-5, with TRBD2 matching over 10 bases. The CDR3 is made up of 16 amino acids. With 4 bases clipped from V and 2 bases from J, the junction kept 7 bases outside the gene matches. From germline, CDR1 is MGHRA and CDR2 YSYEKL.

In its sample, this clone was seen once. V is TRBV28 and J is TRBJ2-1, with TRBD2 matching 8 bases. CDR3 length: 12 amino acids. The V segment lost 2 bases and the J segment 14 bases; nucleotides outside the gene matches: 5. CDR1 is MDHEN and CDR2 is SYDVKM in the germline V gene. The CDR3 is CASSLAGGREFF. CDR3 bases: TGTGCCAGCAGTTTAGCGGGGGGAAGGGAGTTCTTC.

The V gene is TRBV27, the J gene TRBJ2-3, with TRBD2 matching 9 bases. The germline V gene has CDR1 MNHEY and CDR2 SMNVEV (reference sequence). The CDR3 has 16 residues. Losses at the gene ends were 5 bases for V and 6 bases for J; bases not matched to a gene: 12. This CDR3 is CASSGRLAERKDTQYF. The DNA for the CDR3 is TGTGCCAGCAGTGGGAGACTAGCGGAAAGGAAGGATACGCAGTATTTT.

V and J are TRBV19 and TRBJ1-2; no reliable D call. From germline, CDR1 is LNHDA and CDR2 SQIVND (reference sequence). The CDR3 sequence is 12 residues long. With 7 bases removed from V and 4 bases from J, the gap between germline ends came to 10 bases. The DNA for the CDR3 is TGTGCCAGTATAAACGGTTCCTATGGCTACACCTTC. Translation gives CASINGSYGYTF.

The chain carries TRBV19 and TRBJ2-5, with D possibly matching TRBD2 (6 bases). Germline lookup yields CDR1 LNHDA and CDR2 SQIVND (reference sequence). V was trimmed by 8 bases and J by 5 bases, leaving 15 bases between them. CDR3 length: 13 residues. The CDR3 here is CASAGGLSETQYF. The DNA of the CDR3 is TGTGCCAGTGCCGGGGGTTTATCGGAGACCCAGTACTTC.

This sequence joins TRBV12-3 or TRBV12-4 and TRBJ1-1; D gene ambiguous. The CDR3 totals 12 residues. V lost 6 bases and J 10 bases, leaving 15 bases between the germline ends. In DNA form, the CDR3 reads TGTGCCAGCAGCGAAATCTCTAATAGAGCTTTCTTT. Residues: CASSEISNRAFF.